The clone carrying this T cell receptor (beta chain) was counted a few times. Antigen unknown. Primed by a sample-barcoded 5' primer and a J-beta primer mix, a second PCR proceeded for about 7 to 12 cycles. TCRdb re-called the 5' RACE reads through MiXCR, storing one row per CDR3 protein. The sample yields 1 million or so distinct CDR3 sequences, roughly 24% seen once. The data originate from a study of blood T cells in healthy people across ages. Study-wide points: Long-lived donors carried more naive CD4+ cells and greater diversity than aged donors.

CDR1 SGHAT and CDR2 FQNNGV come from the germline V gene. CDR3 size: 17 residues. Trimming removed 3 bases from V and 5 bases from J; junction bases left unmatched: 13. The draw of peripheral blood yielded approximately 10 milliliters from each donor. Each sample gave at least 7 million isolated PBMCs. Another study also made use of these data, one on T cells of mothers and their children. As that study records: The study found slightly higher but non-significant overlap in related versus unrelated mother-child pairs.

Material: blood. This rearrangement joins TRBV11-2 to TRBJ2-7; TRBD2 agrees at 10 bases. This TCR derives from a girl under 10 years old in good health. The DNA for the CDR3 is TGTGCCAGCAGCTTTCAAATTTACCTTACTAGCGGGAACGAGCAGTACTTC. This encodes CASSFQIYLTSGNEQYF. Looking up the rest from reference TRBV11-2 and TRBJ2-7 gives the full variable domain: EAGVAQSPRYKIIEKRQSVAFWCNPISGHATLYWYQQILGQGPKLLIQFQNNGVVDDSQLPKDRFSAERLKGVDSTLKIQPAKLEDSAVYLCASSFQIYLTSGNEQYFGPGTRLTVT.